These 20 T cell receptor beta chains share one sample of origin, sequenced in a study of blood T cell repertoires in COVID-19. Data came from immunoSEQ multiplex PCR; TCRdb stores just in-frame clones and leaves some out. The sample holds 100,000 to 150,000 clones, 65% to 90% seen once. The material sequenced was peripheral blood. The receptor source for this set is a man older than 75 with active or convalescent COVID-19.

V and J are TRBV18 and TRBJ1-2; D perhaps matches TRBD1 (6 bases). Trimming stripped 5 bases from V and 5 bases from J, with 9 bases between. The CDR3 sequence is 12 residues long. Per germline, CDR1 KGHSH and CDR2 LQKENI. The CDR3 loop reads CASSNREYGYTF. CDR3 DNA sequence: TGTGCCAGCTCAAACAGGGAGTATGGCTACACCTTC.

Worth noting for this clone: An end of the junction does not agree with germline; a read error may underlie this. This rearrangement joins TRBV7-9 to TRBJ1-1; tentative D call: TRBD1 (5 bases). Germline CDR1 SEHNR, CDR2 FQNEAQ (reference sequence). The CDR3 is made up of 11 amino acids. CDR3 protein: CASSHDSLPSF. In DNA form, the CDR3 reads TGTGCCAGCAGCCACGACAGCTTACCAAGCTTT.

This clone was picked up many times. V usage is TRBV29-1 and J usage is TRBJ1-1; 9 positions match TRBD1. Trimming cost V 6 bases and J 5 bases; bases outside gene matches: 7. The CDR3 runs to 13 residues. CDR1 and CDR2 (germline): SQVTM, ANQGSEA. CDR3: CSVHRGPGTEAFF. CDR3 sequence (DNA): TGCAGCGTCCACAGGGGGCCGGGGACTGAAGCTTTCTTT.

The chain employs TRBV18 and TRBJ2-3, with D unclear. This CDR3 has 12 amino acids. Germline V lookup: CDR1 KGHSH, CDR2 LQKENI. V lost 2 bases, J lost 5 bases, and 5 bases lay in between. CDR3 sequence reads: CASSPAGDTQYF. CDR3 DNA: TGTGCCAGCTCACCAGCAGGAGATACGCAGTATTTT.

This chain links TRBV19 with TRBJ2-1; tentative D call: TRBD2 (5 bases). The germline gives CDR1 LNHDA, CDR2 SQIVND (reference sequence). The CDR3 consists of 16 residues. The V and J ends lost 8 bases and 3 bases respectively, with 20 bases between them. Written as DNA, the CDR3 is TGTGCCAGTTCGACTACCCCCGTCAAAATCTACAATGAGCAGTTCTTC. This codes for CASSTTPVKIYNEQFF.

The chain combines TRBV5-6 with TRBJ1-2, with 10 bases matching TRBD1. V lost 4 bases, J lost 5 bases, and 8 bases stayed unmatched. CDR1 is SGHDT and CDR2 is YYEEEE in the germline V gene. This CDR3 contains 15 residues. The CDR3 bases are TGTGCCAGCAGCCTGCCCGGACAGGGGGAGTATGGCTACACCTTC. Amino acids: CASSLPGQGEYGYTF.

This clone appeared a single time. CDR3 amino acids: CASSSLRGGFTDTQYF. For the CDR3, the DNA is TGTGCCAGCAGCTCTTTGCGGGGGGGATTCACAGATACGCAGTATTTT. The V call is TRBV27, the J call TRBJ2-3, with 9 bases identical to TRBD2. V was clipped by 6 bases and J by 2 bases; unmatched bases: 9. Germline CDR1 and CDR2: MNHEY and SMNVEV (reference sequence). The CDR3 sequence is 16 residues long.

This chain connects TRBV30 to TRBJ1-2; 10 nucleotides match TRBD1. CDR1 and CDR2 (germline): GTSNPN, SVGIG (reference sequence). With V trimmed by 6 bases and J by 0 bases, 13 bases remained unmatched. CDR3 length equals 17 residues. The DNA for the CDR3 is TGTGCCTGTCTCAACGCGGGACAGGGGTTCGCTAACTATGGCTACACCTTC. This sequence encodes CACLNAGQGFANYGYTF.

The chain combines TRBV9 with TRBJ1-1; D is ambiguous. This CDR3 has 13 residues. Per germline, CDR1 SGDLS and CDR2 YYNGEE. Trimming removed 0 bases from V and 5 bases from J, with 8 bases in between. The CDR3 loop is CASSVGAETEAFF. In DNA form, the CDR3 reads TGTGCCAGCAGCGTAGGGGCAGAGACTGAAGCTTTCTTT. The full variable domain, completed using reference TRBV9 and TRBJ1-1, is DSGVTQTPKHLITATGQRVTLRCSPRSGDLSVYWYQQSLDQGLQFLIQYYNGEERAKGNILERFSAQQFPDLHSELNLSSLELGDSALYFCASSVGAETEAFFGQGTRLTVV.

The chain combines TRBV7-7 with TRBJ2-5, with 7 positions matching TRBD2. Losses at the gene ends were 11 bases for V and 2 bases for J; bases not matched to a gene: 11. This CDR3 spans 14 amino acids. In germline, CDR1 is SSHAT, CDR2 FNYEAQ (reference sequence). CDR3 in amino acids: CAVSSSGLQETQYF. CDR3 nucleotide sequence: TGTGCCGTGAGTTCTAGCGGATTACAAGAGACCCAGTACTTC.

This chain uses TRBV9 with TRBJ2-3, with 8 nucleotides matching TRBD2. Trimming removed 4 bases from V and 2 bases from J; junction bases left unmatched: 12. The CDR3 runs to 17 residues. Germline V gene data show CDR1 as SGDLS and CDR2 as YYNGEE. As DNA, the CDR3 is TGTGCCAGCAGCACCATCCTCGGGGGGGCCGCCACAGATACGCAGTATTTT. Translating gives CASSTILGGAATDTQYF. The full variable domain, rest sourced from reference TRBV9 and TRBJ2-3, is DSGVTQTPKHLITATGQRVTLRCSPRSGDLSVYWYQQSLDQGLQFLIQYYNGEERAKGNILERFSAQQFPDLHSELNLSSLELGDSALYFCASSTILGGAATDTQYFGPGTRLTVL.

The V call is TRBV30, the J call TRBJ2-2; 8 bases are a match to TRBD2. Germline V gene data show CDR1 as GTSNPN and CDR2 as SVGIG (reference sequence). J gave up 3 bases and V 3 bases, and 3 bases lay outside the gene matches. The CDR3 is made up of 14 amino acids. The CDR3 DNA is TGTGCCTGGAGGGGCGGGGGGTACACCGGGGAGCTGTTTTTT. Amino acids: CAWRGGGYTGELFF.

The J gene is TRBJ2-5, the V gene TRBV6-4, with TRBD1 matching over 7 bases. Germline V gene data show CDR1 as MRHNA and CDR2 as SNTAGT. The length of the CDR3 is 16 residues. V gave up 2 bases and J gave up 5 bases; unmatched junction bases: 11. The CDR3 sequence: CASSDTHRGWGETQYF. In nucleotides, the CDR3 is TGTGCCAGCAGTGACACCCACAGGGGATGGGGGGAGACCCAGTACTTC.

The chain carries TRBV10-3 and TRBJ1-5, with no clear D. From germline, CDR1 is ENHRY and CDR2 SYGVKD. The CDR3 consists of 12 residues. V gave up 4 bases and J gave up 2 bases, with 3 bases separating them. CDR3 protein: CAISAGNQPQHF. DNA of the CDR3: TGTGCCATCAGTGCAGGCAATCAGCCCCAGCATTTT.

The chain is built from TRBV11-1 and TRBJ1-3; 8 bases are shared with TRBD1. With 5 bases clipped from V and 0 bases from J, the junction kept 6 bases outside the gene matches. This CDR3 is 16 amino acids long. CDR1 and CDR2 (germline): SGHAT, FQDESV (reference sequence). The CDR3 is CASSAWGQDSGNTIYF. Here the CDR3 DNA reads TGTGCCAGCAGCGCCTGGGGACAGGACTCTGGAAACACCATATATTTT.

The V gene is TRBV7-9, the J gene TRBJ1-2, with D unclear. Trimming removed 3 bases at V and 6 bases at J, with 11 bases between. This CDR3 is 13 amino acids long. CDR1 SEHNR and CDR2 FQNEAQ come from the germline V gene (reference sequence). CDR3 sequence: CASSFREGDGYTF. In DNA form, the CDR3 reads TGTGCCAGCAGCTTTAGAGAGGGTGATGGCTACACCTTC.

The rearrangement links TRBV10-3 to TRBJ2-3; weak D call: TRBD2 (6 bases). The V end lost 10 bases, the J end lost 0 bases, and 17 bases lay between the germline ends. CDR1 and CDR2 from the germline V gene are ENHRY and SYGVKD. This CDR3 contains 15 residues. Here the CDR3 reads CATHWAGTSTDTQYF. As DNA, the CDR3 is TGTGCCACCCACTGGGCGGGAACTAGCACAGATACGCAGTATTTT.

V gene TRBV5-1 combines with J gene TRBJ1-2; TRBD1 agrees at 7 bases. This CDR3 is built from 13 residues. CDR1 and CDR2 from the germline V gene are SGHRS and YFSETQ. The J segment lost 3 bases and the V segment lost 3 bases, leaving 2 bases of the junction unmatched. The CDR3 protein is CASSSGQYYGYTF. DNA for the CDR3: TGCGCCAGCAGCTCGGGACAGTACTATGGCTACACCTTC.

CDR3 region: CASSLTQGAAFF. The CDR3 DNA reads TGTGCCAGCAGCTTAACACAGGGTGCGGCTTTCTTT. J is TRBJ1-1 and V is TRBV7-2; D perhaps matches TRBD1 (6 bases). With 2 bases removed from V and 11 bases from J, the gap between germline ends came to 12 bases. Germline V CDR1 and CDR2: SGHTA, FQGNSA. CDR3 length: 12 amino acids.

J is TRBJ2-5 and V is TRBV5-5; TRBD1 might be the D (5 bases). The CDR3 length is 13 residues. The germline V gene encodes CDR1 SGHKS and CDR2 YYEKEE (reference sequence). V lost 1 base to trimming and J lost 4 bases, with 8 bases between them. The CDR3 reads CASSLFRGETQYF. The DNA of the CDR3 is TGTGCCAGCAGCTTGTTTAGGGGAGAGACCCAGTACTTC.